This T cell receptor (beta chain) was recovered during a study of tumor-infiltrating lymphocytes in localized non-small cell lung cancer. Overall study findings and caveats: Available tissue quantity limited TCR sequencing to a patient subset. Compared with uninvolved lung, tumors showed higher T cell infiltration by TCRbeta sequencing. Each assay used a separate piece of the same tissue.

Remarks on this clone: Its antigen remains unknown.

Here immunoSEQ multiplex PCR was the method, and the copy in TCRdb shows in-frame clones only, minus some. The table shows 10,000 to 13,000 clones, with around 57% occurring only once. Germline V lookup: CDR1 ENHRY, CDR2 SYGVKD. Trimming pared 8 bases from V and 2 bases from J, leaving 10 bases between. This CDR3 region has 12 residues. The clonotype was recovered from a human donor with non-small cell lung cancer. Sequencing used lung tumor tissue. The chain joins TRBV10-3 to TRBJ2-7, with D tentatively TRBD2 (5 bases). The CDR3 loop is CAIAGITYEQYF. The CDR3 region has the DNA TGTGCCATCGCGGGCATTACCTACGAGCAGTACTTC.